Shown below are 17 T cell receptor beta chains from a single sample sequenced in a study of response to subunit inactivated influenza vaccine. TCRdb analysed the RT-PCR reads with MiXCR anew, one entry per CDR3 protein. The sample lists roughly 650,000 distinct CDR3 sequences; less than 15% were seen once. The specimen was PBMCs from blood, collected less than 15 days before vaccination. The receptors were gathered from a man between 50 and 59 years old who received an inactivated influenza vaccine.

This clonotype appeared a few times. The rearrangement uses TRBV3-1 and TRBJ2-1; D is undetermined. V was clipped by 1 base and J by 8 bases, with 6 bases between them. The CDR3 totals 12 residues. Germline loops: CDR1 LGHDT, CDR2 YNNKEL (reference sequence). CDR3 residues: CASSQGNYEQFF. DNA for the CDR3: TGTGCCAGCAGCCAAGGGAATTATGAGCAGTTCTTC.

This rearrangement joins TRBV7-8 to TRBJ1-4, with D hard to call. V was shortened by 5 bases and J by 5 bases, with 6 bases between the two germline ends. Germline CDR1 SGHVS, CDR2 FQNEAQ. The CDR3 is 12 amino acids. CDR3 loop: CASSPLNEKLFF. The CDR3 nucleotides are TGTGCCAGCAGCCCATTGAATGAAAAACTGTTTTTT.

There are a few counts of this clonotype. The V call is TRBV7-8, the J call TRBJ2-7, with 8 positions matching TRBD2. V shed 1 base and J 6 bases; nucleotides not matched to a gene: 8. CDR1 and CDR2 (germline): SGHVS, FQNEAQ. The CDR3 runs to 15 residues. This CDR3 reads CASSLEAGGGREQYF. The CDR3 coding sequence is TGTGCCAGCAGCTTAGAGGCGGGAGGAGGTCGCGAGCAGTACTTC.

This clonotype showed up just a few times. One end of the junction fails to match germline, which may point to a read error. The chain's CDR3 is CASSITSGSPEQFF. In DNA form, the CDR3 reads TGTGCCAGCAGTATCACTAGCGGGAGTCCTGAGCAGTTCTTC. This chain uses TRBV19 with TRBJ2-1; 11 positions match TRBD2. Germline V lookup: CDR1 LNHDA, CDR2 SQIVND (reference sequence). The CDR3 covers 14 residues.

The table lists this clonotype with many counts. The rearrangement joins TRBV5-1 to TRBJ1-2; 11 bases fit TRBD1. The CDR3 spans 14 residues. V lost 4 bases and J lost 6; bases outside the gene matches: 5. Germline assignment: CDR1 SGHRS and CDR2 YFSETQ. The CDR3 region is CASSVGQGGDGYTF. The CDR3 DNA sequence: TGCGCCAGCAGCGTGGGACAGGGGGGCGATGGCTACACCTTC. Looking up the rest from reference TRBV5-1 and TRBJ1-2 gives the full variable domain: KAGVTQTPRYLIKTRGQQVTLSCSPISGHRSVSWYQQTPGQGLQFLFEYFSETQRNKGNFPGRFSGRQFSNSRSEMNVSTLELGDSALYLCASSVGQGGDGYTFGSGTRLTVV.

A few counts support this clonotype. The chain recombines TRBV9 with TRBJ2-1, with a tentative D call TRBD2 (7 bases). Trimming took off 2 bases at V and 7 bases at J, with 13 bases between the two ends. This CDR3 has 14 residues. Germline V gene sequence: CDR1 SGDLS, CDR2 YYNGEE. This CDR3 reads CASSVAQGGNEQFF. In nucleotides, the CDR3 is TGTGCCAGCAGCGTTGCACAGGGAGGGAATGAGCAGTTCTTC.

This clonotype was observed a single time. A much bigger clone sits one base away, suggesting this may be a read error. Written as DNA, the CDR3 is TGTGCCAGCAGCCAAAGTAGTGGGGGGGCAAAGACCCAGTACTTC. Amino acids: CASSQSSGGAKTQYF. The chain carries TRBV3-1 and TRBJ2-5; weak D call: TRBD2 (7 bases). This CDR3 is 15 amino acids long. Germline CDR1 and CDR2: LGHDT and YNNKEL (reference sequence). V was cut by 2 bases and J by 6 bases, with 16 bases left in between.

The table lists this clonotype with many counts. This chain links TRBV4-3 with TRBJ2-1; possibly TRBD1 or TRBD2 for D (5 bases each). Germline lookup yields CDR1 LGHNA and CDR2 YSLEER. The CDR3 is 16 amino acids. V was shortened by 1 base and J by 0 bases, with 10 bases between the two germline ends. CDR3 region: CASSQGDQSSYNEQFF. CDR3 bases: TGCGCCAGCAGCCAAGGGGACCAGAGCTCCTACAATGAGCAGTTCTTC.

The chain couples TRBV10-3 to TRBJ2-1, with 10 bases that match TRBD2. Trimming at V came to 7 bases and at J to 5 bases, leaving 5 bases not matched to a gene. Germline CDR1 reads ENHRY; CDR2 reads SYGVKD. The CDR3 has 14 amino acids. The CDR3 sequence: CAINRLAGNNEQFF. The CDR3, as DNA: TGTGCCATCAACAGACTAGCGGGCAACAATGAGCAGTTCTTC.

This rearrangement joins TRBV29-1 to TRBJ1-2; 7 bases align to TRBD1. CDR1 is SQVTM, CDR2 ANQGSEA, per germline. The CDR3 runs to 12 residues. Unmatched junction bases numbered 4, after V lost 6 bases and J lost 3 bases. The CDR3 protein is CSVGDSYYGYTF. CDR3 nucleotide sequence: TGCAGCGTGGGGGACAGCTACTATGGCTACACCTTC.

This clonotype came up a few times. The rearrangement uses TRBV11-2 and TRBJ2-1; no definite D call. Germline CDR1 is SGHAT and CDR2 is FQNNGV. V lost 1 base and J 1 base, leaving 11 bases between the germline ends. The CDR3 runs 16 residues. The chain's CDR3 is CASSLAIGRSYNEQFF. The DNA of the CDR3 is TGTGCCAGCAGCTTAGCGATCGGCAGGTCCTACAATGAGCAGTTCTTC.

V gene TRBV12-3 or TRBV12-4 combines with J gene TRBJ2-7, with a weak D call TRBD1 (6 bases). Trimming removed 6 bases from V and 0 bases from J, with 18 bases in between. The length of the CDR3 is 16 residues. The CDR3 spells CASRDDKGVSSYEQYF. In DNA, the CDR3 is TGTGCCAGCAGGGACGACAAGGGGGTAAGCTCCTACGAGCAGTACTTC.

The gene calls are TRBV7-2 and TRBJ2-3, with 14 positions matching TRBD2. Germline loops: CDR1 SGHTA, CDR2 FQGNSA. V lost 1 base and J lost 11; bases outside the gene matches: 5. The CDR3 is 15 residues long. The CDR3 region is CASSLGGLAGVKQYF. The CDR3 DNA follows: TGTGCCAGCAGCTTAGGGGGACTAGCGGGAGTTAAGCAGTATTTT.

This clonotype was found many times. CDR3 in amino acids: CASSDYSDFYEQYF. The CDR3 DNA reads as TGTGCCAGCAGCGACTATTCAGATTTCTACGAGCAGTACTTC. The V gene is TRBV7-9, the J gene TRBJ2-7; the D gene is possibly TRBD2 (5 bases). This CDR3 has 14 amino acids. Germline loops: CDR1 SEHNR, CDR2 FQNEAQ (reference sequence). Trimming shortened V by 5 bases and J by 3 bases, and 14 bases separated the two germline ends. The whole variable domain, remainder taken from reference TRBV7-9 and TRBJ2-7, is DTGVSQNPRHKITKRGQNVTFRCDPISEHNRLYWYRQTLGQGPEFLTYFQNEAQLEKSRLLSDRFSAERPKGSFSTLEIQRTEQGDSAMYLCASSDYSDFYEQYFGPGTRLTVT.

The V gene is TRBV15, the J gene TRBJ2-2; tentative D call: TRBD1 (6 bases). V shed 8 bases and J shed 4 bases, with 11 bases lying between them. Germline V CDR1 and CDR2: LNHNV, YYDKDF (reference sequence). CDR3 size: 13 residues. CDR3 amino acids: CATEQGSTGELFF. The DNA for the CDR3 is TGTGCCACCGAACAGGGAAGCACCGGGGAGCTGTTTTTT.

This chain uses TRBV6-6 with TRBJ1-1; D remains unclear. The CDR3 length is 13 residues. The V end was cut by 2 bases, the J end by 8 bases, with 12 bases between. Germline loops: CDR1 MNHNY, CDR2 SVGAGI (reference sequence). As DNA, the CDR3 is TGTGCCAGCAGTTACGTACCGGCGGGGGAAGCTTTCTTT. It yields the protein CASSYVPAGEAFF.

This sequence joins TRBV4-2 and TRBJ2-1, with D possibly TRBD2 on 5 matching bases. The germline V gene has CDR1 LGHNA and CDR2 YNFKEQ. The CDR3 runs 12 residues. V lost 8 bases, J lost 9 bases, and 14 bases lay in between. The CDR3 here is CASGISEGEQFF. DNA of the CDR3: TGTGCCAGCGGGATTTCAGAGGGTGAGCAGTTCTTC.